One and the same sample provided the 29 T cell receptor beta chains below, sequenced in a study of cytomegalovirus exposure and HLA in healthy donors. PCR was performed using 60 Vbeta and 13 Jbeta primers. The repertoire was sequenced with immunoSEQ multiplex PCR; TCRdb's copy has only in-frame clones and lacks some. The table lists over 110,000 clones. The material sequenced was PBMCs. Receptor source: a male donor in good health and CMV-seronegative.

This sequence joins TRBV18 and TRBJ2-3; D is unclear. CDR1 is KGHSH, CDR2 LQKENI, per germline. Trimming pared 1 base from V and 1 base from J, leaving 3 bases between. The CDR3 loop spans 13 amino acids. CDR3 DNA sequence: TGTGCCAGCTCACCACTAGGCACAGATACGCAGTATTTT. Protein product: CASSPLGTDTQYF.

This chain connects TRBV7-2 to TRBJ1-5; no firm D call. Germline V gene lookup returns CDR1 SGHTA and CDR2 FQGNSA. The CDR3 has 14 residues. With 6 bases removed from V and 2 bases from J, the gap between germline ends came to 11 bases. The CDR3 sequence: CASSRNRGNQPQHF. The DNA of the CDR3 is TGTGCCAGCAGTCGAAACCGGGGCAATCAGCCCCAGCATTTT.

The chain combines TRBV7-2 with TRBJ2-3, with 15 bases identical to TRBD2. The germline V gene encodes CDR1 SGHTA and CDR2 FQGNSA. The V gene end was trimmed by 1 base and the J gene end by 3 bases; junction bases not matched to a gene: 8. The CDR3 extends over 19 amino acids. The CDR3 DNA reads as TGTGCCAGCAGCTTAGAACCGGGACTAGCGGGAGGTCGGACAGATACGCAGTATTTT. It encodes CASSLEPGLAGGRTDTQYF.

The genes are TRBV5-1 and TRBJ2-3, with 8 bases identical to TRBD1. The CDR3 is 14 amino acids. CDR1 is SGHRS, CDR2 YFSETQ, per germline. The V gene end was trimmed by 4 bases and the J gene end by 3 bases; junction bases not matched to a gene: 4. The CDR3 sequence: CASSPGGRTDTQYF. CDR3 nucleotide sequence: TGCGCCAGCAGCCCAGGGGGCAGAACAGATACGCAGTATTTT.

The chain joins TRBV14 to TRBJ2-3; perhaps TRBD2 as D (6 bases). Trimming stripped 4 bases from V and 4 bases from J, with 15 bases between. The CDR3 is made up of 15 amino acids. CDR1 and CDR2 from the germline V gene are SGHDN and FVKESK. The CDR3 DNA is TGTGCCAGCAGCCCTCGGACTACCTACCCAGATACGCAGTATTTT. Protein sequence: CASSPRTTYPDTQYF.

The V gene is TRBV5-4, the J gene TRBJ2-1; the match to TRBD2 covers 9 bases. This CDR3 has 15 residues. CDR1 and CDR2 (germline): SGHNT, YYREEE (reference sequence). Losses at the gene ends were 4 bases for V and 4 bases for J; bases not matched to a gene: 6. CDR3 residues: CASSAGGRGYNEQFF. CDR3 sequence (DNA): TGTGCCAGCAGCGCGGGCGGGAGGGGGTACAATGAGCAGTTCTTC.

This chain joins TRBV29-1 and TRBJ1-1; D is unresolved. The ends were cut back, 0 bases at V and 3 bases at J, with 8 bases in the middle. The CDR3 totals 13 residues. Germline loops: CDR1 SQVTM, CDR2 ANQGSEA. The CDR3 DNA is TGCAGCGTTGAAGACGGGCGGGACACTGAAGCTTTCTTT. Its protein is CSVEDGRDTEAFF.

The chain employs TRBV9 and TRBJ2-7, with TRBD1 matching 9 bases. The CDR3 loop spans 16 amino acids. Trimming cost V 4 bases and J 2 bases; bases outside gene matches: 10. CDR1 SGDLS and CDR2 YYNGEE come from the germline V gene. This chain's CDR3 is CASSPQGGQGAYEQYF. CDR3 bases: TGTGCCAGCAGCCCCCAAGGGGGACAGGGCGCCTACGAGCAGTACTTC. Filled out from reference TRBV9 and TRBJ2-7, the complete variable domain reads DSGVTQTPKHLITATGQRVTLRCSPRSGDLSVYWYQQSLDQGLQFLIQYYNGEERAKGNILERFSAQQFPDLHSELNLSSLELGDSALYFCASSPQGGQGAYEQYFGPGTRLTVT.

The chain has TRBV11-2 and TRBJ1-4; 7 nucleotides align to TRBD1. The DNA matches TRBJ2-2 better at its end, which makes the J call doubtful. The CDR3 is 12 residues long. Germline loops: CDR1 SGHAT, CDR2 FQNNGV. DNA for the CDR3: TGTGCCAGCGGTCGAACAGGGGTGGAGCTGTTTTTT. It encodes CASGRTGVELFF.

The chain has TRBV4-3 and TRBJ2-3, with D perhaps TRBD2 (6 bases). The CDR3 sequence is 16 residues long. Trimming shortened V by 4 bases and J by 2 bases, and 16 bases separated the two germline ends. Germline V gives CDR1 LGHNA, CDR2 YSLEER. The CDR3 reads CASSRRGTPYTDTQYF. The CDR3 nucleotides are TGCGCCAGCAGCCGACGCGGGACTCCGTACACAGATACGCAGTATTTT.

The CDR3 bases are TGTGCCACCAGCAGAGCTTCCGGAGGGGATTCACCCCTCCACTTT. Protein product: CATSRASGGDSPLHF. The gene calls are TRBV15 and TRBJ1-6, with D possibly TRBD1 on 5 matching bases. Germline CDR1 is LNHNV and CDR2 is YYDKDF (reference sequence). This CDR3 is built from 15 residues. The V end lost 1 base, the J end lost 8 bases, and 12 bases lay between the germline ends.

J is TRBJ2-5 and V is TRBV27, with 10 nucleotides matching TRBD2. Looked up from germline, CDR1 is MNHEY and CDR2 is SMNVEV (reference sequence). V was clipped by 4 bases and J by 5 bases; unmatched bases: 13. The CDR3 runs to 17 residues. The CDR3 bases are TGTGCCAGCAGTTCCAGGGTGGCGGGACTAGCGAACGAGACCCAGTACTTC. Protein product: CASSSRVAGLANETQYF.

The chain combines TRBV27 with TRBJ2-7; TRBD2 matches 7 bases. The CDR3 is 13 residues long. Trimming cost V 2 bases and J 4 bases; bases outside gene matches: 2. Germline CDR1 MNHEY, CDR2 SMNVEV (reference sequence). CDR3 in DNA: TGTGCCAGCAGTTTAAGGGAGGGATACGAGCAGTACTTC. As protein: CASSLREGYEQYF.

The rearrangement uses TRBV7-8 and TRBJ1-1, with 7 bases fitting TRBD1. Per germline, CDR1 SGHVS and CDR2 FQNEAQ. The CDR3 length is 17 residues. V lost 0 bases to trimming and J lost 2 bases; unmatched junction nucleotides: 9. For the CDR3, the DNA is TGTGCCAGCAGCTTAGCTAGTTTAGGGGGCCAAAACACTGAAGCTTTCTTT. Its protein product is CASSLASLGGQNTEAFF.

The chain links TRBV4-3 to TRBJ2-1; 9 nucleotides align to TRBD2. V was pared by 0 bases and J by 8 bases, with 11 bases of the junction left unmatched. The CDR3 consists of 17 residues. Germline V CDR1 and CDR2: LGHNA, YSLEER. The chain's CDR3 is CASSQEISGGAWDEQFF. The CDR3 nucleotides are TGCGCCAGCAGCCAAGAGATTAGCGGGGGTGCCTGGGATGAGCAGTTCTTC.

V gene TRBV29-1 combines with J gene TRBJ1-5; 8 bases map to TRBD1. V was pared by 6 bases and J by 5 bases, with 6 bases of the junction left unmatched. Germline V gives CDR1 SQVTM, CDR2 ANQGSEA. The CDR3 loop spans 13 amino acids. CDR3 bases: TGCAGCGTAACCGGACAGGGAGATCAGCCCCAGCATTTT. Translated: CSVTGQGDQPQHF.

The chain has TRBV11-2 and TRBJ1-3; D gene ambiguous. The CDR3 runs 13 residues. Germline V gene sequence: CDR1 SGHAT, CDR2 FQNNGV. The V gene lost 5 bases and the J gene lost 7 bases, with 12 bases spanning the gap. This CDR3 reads CASSAVISNTIYF. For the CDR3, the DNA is TGTGCCAGCAGCGCAGTGATTAGCAACACCATATATTTT.

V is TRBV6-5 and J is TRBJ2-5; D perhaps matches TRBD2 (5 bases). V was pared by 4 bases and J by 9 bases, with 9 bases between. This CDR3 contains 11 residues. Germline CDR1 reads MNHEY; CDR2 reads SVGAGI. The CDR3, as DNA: TGTGCCAGCAGTTCCATCGGGGCCCAGTACTTC. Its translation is CASSSIGAQYF.

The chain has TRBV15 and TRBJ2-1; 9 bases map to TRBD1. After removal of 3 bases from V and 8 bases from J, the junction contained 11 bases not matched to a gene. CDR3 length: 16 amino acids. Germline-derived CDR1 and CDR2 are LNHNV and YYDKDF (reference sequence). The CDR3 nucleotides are TGTGCCACCAGCAGGCGCACCGGGACAGGGAATGATGAGCAGTTCTTC. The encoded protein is CATSRRTGTGNDEQFF.

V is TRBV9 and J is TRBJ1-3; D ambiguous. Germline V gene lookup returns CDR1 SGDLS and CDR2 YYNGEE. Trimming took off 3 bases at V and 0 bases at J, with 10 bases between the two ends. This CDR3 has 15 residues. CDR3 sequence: CASSAAPVSGNTIYF. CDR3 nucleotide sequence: TGTGCCAGCAGCGCCGCTCCGGTCTCTGGAAACACCATATATTTT.

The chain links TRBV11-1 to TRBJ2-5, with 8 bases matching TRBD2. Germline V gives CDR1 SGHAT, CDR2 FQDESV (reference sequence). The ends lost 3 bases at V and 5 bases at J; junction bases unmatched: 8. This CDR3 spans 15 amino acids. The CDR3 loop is CASSLGAGAGETQYF. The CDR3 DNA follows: TGTGCCAGCAGCTTGGGAGCGGGGGCAGGTGAGACCCAGTACTTC.

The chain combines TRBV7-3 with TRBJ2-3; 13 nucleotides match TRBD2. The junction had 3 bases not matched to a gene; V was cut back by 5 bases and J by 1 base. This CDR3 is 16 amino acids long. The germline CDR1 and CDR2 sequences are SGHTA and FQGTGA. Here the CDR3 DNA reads TGTGCCAGCAGCACCGGGACTAGCGGGGGCACAGATACGCAGTATTTT. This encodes CASSTGTSGGTDTQYF.

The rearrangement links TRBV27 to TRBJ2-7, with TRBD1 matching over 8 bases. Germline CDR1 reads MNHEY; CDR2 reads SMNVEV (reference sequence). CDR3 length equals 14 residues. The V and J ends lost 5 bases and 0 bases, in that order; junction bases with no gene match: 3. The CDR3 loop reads CASSPTGVSYEQYF. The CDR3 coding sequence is TGTGCCAGCAGTCCGACAGGGGTCTCCTACGAGCAGTACTTC.

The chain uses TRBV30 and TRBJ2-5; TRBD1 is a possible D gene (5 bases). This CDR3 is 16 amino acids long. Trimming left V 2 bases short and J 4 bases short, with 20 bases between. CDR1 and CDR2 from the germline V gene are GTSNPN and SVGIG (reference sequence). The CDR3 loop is CAWSTGRQGSRETQYF. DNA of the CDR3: TGTGCCTGGAGTACCGGCCGGCAGGGTTCGAGAGAGACCCAGTACTTC.

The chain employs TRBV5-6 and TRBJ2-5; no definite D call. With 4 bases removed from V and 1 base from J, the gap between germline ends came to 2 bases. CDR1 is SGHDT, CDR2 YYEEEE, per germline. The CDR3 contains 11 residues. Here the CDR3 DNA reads TGTGCCAGCAGCCGCCAAGAGACCCAGTACTTC. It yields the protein CASSRQETQYF.

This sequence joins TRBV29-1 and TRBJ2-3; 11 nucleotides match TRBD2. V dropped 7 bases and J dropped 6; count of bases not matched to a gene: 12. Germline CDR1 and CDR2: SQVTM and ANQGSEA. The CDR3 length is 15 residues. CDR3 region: CSAKGLAAQVDTQYF. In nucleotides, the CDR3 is TGCAGCGCCAAGGGACTAGCGGCTCAGGTTGATACGCAGTATTTT.

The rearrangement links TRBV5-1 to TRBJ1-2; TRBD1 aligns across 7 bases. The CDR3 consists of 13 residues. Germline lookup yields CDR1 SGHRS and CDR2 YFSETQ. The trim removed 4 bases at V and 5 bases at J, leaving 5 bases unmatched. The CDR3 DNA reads TGCGCCAGCAGCATCGGGACAGCTTATGGCTACACCTTC. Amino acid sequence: CASSIGTAYGYTF.

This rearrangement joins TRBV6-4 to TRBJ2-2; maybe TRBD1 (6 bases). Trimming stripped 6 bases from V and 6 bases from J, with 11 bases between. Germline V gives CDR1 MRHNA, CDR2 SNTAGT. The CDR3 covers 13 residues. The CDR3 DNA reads TGTGCCAGCAGCCCACAGGGATCCGGGGAGCTGTTTTTT. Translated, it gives CASSPQGSGELFF.

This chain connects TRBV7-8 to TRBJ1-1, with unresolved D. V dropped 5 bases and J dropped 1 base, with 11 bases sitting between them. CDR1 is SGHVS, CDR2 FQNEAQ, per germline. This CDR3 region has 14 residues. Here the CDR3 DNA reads TGTGCCAGCAGCCTAACCCGGGGGAACACTGAAGCTTTCTTT. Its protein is CASSLTRGNTEAFF. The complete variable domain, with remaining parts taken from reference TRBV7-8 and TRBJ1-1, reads GAGVSQSPRYKVAKRGQDVALRCDPISGHVSLFWYQQALGQGPEFLTYFQNEAQLDKSGLPSDRFFAERPEGSVSTLKIQRTQQEDSAVYLCASSLTRGNTEAFFGQGTRLTVV.